This T cell receptor beta chain was recovered during a study of cytomegalovirus exposure and HLA in healthy donors. V dropped 5 bases and J dropped 5 bases, with 12 bases sitting between them. The CDR3 is made up of 13 amino acids. The germline V gene has CDR1 SGHTA and CDR2 FQGTGA. Clones were read by immunoSEQ multiplex PCR, and TCRdb kept only the in-frame ones, dropping some. The table lists roughly 350,000 clones, roughly 88% of them singletons, with more than 0.8% in the top ten. Comments on this clone: The antigen is unknown.

Findings and caveats of the study: Specific recognition of CMV antigens was confirmed in vitro for a few chains (all CMV-associated).

The TCR comes from a woman between 18 and 29 years old in good health and CMV-seronegative. Sequenced input: PBMCs. The chain uses TRBV7-3 and TRBJ2-5; maybe TRBD2 (5 bases). Here the CDR3 DNA reads TGTGCCAGCAGCGGTACTAGAGGCGAGACCCAGTACTTC. This gives the protein CASSGTRGETQYF.